The clone carrying this T cell receptor (beta chain) was seen only a few times. No antigen is known for it. This entry is derived from a study of T-cell memory formation after mild COVID-19. The study's findings and limits: Detection of some responders pre-infection suggested pre-existing cross-reactive memory T cells participated.

Germline-derived CDR1 and CDR2 are SGHRS and YFSETQ. The length of the CDR3 is 15 residues. The ends were cut back, 0 bases at V and 6 bases at J, with 15 bases in the middle. 5'RACE with constant-segment primers built TCRalpha and TCRbeta cDNA libraries with UMIs. TCRdb analysed the 5' RACE reads with MiXCR anew, one entry per CDR3 protein. The sample records hundreds of thousands of distinct CDR3 sequences, around 15% being singletons. This chain links TRBV5-1 with TRBJ1-1; tentative D call: TRBD1 (5 bases). This TCR derives from a man aged 18 to 30 who had mild COVID-19 (a few samples of this study predate the infection). Cell type and time point are not known. Sequencing was done on a sample of PBMCs or a T cell subset sorted from them (not recorded which). The chain's CDR3 is CASSLVPREAPEAFF. The CDR3 region has the DNA TGCGCCAGCAGCTTGGTGCCCAGGGAGGCGCCTGAAGCTTTCTTT.